The T cell receptor beta chain under discussion was sequenced for a study of blood T cell repertoires in COVID-19. For the study at large: The study drew acute and convalescent COVID-19 samples from the United States, Italy and Spain.

Participants spanned ages about 18 to 90 years and resided in about 25 US areas. Cohorts were based on clinical histories the participants reported. In the case of this clone: Other nucleotide sequences from this sample produce the same CDR3.

In the original workflow: The assay estimated nucleated cells by amplifying reference gene primers. The repertoire was sequenced with immunoSEQ multiplex PCR; TCRdb's copy has only in-frame clones and lacks some. V and J calls and clone size are as listed in that table; D and trimming were resolved from the DNA. The table records approximately 240,000 clones, around 87% of them present only once. The CDR3 has 14 residues. CDR1 is SGHRS, CDR2 YFSETQ, per germline. V was trimmed by 4 bases and J by 7 bases, leaving 14 bases between them. The sequence derives from a woman aged 25 to 39 with acute COVID-19. Source material: PBMCs or T cells enriched from blood (not recorded which). The chain links TRBV5-1 to TRBJ1-4; possible D gene TRBD1, 6 bases. Here the CDR3 reads CASSPGQGREKLFF. In nucleotides, the CDR3 is TGCGCCAGCAGCCCGGGGCAGGGGCGTGAAAAACTGTTTTTT.